These 8 T cell receptor beta chains share one sample of origin, sequenced in a study of T cell changes during pregnancy in multiple sclerosis. The data were produced by immunoSEQ multiplex PCR, yet TCRdb's version contains in-frame clones alone and is incomplete. There are approximately 110,000 clones in the sample; approximately 90% occur only once, and about 3% lies in the top ten. Sequencing used peripheral blood, obtained after pregnancy. These TCRs come from a female donor with multiple sclerosis, enrolled in a pregnancy study.

V usage is TRBV5-1 and J usage is TRBJ1-1, with no clear D. V was cut by 3 bases and J by 3 bases, with 9 bases left in between. The CDR3 has 13 amino acids. Per germline, CDR1 SGHRS and CDR2 YFSETQ. The CDR3 loop reads CASSWAGDTEAFF. CDR3 nucleotides: TGCGCCAGCAGCTGGGCGGGAGACACTGAAGCTTTCTTT.

This clone was detected once. This rearrangement joins TRBV4-2 to TRBJ2-3, with 9 bases aligning to TRBD2. CDR1 and CDR2 from the germline V gene are LGHNA and YNFKEQ. V was pared by 1 base and J by 1 base, with 6 bases of the junction left unmatched. The CDR3 extends over 17 amino acids. This chain's CDR3 is CASSQVGVAGGTDTQYF. The CDR3 DNA is TGTGCCAGCAGCCAAGTAGGGGTAGCGGGAGGCACAGATACGCAGTATTTT.

The CDR3 DNA is TGTGCCAGCGGCCCGAGAGACTACACTGAAGCTTTCTTT. Its protein is CASGPRDYTEAFF. The chain employs TRBV9 and TRBJ1-1; no firm D call. Germline V lookup: CDR1 SGDLS, CDR2 YYNGEE. V shed 7 bases and J shed 3 bases, with 13 bases lying between them. This CDR3 is built from 13 residues. The complete variable domain, with remaining parts taken from reference TRBV9 and TRBJ1-1, reads DSGVTQTPKHLITATGQRVTLRCSPRSGDLSVYWYQQSLDQGLQFLIQYYNGEERAKGNILERFSAQQFPDLHSELNLSSLELGDSALYFCASGPRDYTEAFFGQGTRLTVV.

The chain couples TRBV30 to TRBJ2-3; TRBD2 matches at 9 bases. Trimming cost V 0 bases and J 4 bases; bases outside gene matches: 8. There are 16 residues in the CDR3. The germline CDR1 and CDR2 sequences are GTSNPN and SVGIG (reference sequence). CDR3 in amino acids: CAWSVLAGGMADTQYF. The DNA for the CDR3 is TGTGCCTGGAGTGTACTTGCGGGGGGGATGGCAGATACGCAGTATTTT.

This chain joins TRBV7-3 and TRBJ1-2; weak D call: TRBD1 (5 bases). CDR1 and CDR2 from the germline V gene are SGHTA and FQGTGA. The V end lost 2 bases, the J end lost 7 bases, and 14 bases lay between the germline ends. This CDR3 has 14 amino acids. Written as DNA, the CDR3 is TGTGCCAGCAGCTTACAGCATGGGGGGGGTGGCTACACCTTC. It encodes CASSLQHGGGGYTF.

In nucleotides, the CDR3 is TGTGCCAGCAGTTCCCCGGGACAGGGAGGGGAGCAGTACTTC. Its protein is CASSSPGQGGEQYF. This chain uses TRBV6-1 with TRBJ2-7, with 9 positions matching TRBD1. V was clipped by 5 bases and J by 7 bases; unmatched bases: 9. CDR1 and CDR2 from the germline V gene are MNHNS and SASEGT. The CDR3 has 14 amino acids.

Here the CDR3 DNA reads TGTGCCAGTAGTCCCGAGCCCTTAGCGGGGGACGACAATGAGCAGTTCTTC. Amino acids: CASSPEPLAGDDNEQFF. The chain uses TRBV19 and TRBJ2-1; 9 nucleotides agree with TRBD2. Trimming took 5 bases from V and 5 from J; bases not matched to a gene: 13. Germline lookup yields CDR1 LNHDA and CDR2 SQIVND (reference sequence). This CDR3 spans 17 amino acids.

This rearrangement joins TRBV5-1 to TRBJ1-1; D is possibly TRBD1 (5 bases). Trimming took off 0 bases at V and 5 bases at J, with 14 bases between the two ends. This CDR3 is 15 amino acids long. Per the germline V gene, CDR1 is SGHRS and CDR2 is YFSETQ. The CDR3 region is CASSLVTGGLTEAFF. In DNA form, the CDR3 reads TGCGCCAGCAGCTTGGTGACTGGGGGACTAACTGAAGCTTTCTTT.